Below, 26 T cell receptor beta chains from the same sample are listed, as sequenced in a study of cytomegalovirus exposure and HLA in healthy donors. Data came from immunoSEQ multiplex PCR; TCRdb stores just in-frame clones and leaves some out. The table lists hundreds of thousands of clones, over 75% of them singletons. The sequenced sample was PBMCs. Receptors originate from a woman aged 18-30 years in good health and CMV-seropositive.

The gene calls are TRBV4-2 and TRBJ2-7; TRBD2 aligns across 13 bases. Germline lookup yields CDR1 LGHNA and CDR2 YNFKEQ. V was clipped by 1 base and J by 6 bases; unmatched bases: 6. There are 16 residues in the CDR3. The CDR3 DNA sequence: TGTGCCAGCAGCCAAGGCGGACTAGCGGGAGTCTCCGAGCAGTACTTC. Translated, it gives CASSQGGLAGVSEQYF.

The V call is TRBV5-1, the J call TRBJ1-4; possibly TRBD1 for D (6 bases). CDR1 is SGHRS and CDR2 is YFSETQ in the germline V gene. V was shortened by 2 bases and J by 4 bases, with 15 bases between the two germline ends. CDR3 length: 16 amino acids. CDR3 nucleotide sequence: TGCGCCAGCAGCTTACAGGGTTTGTGGGGTAATGAAAAACTGTTTTTT. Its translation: CASSLQGLWGNEKLFF.

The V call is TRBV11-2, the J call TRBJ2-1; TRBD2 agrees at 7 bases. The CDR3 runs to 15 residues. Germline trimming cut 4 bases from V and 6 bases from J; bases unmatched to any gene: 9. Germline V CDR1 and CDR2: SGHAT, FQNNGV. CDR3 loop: CASSSQRGSLNEQFF. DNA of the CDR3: TGTGCCAGCAGCTCCCAGCGGGGCTCCCTCAATGAGCAGTTCTTC.

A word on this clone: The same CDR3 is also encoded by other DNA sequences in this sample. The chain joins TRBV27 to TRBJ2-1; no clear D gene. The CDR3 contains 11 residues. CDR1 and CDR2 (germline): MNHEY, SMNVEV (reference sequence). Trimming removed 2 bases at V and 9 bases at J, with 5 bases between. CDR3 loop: CASSLTGEQFF. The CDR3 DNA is TGTGCCAGCAGTTTAACTGGTGAGCAGTTCTTC.

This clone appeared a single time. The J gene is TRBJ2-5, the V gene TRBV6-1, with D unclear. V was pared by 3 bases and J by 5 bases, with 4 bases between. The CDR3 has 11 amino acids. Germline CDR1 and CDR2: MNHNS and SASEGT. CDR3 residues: CASSERETQYF. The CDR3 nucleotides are TGTGCCAGCAGTGAGAGGGAGACCCAGTACTTC.

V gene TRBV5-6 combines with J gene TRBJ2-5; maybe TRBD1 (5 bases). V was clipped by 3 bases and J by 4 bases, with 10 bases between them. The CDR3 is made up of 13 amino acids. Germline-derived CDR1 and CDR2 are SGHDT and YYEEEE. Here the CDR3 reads CASSSQGRETQYF. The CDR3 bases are TGTGCCAGCAGCTCTCAGGGAAGAGAGACCCAGTACTTC.

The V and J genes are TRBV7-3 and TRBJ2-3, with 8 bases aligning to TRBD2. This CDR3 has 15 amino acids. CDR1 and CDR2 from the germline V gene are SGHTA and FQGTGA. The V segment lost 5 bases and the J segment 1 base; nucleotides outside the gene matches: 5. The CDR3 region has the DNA TGTGCCAGCAGCCGAAGCGGGAGAGGCACAGATACGCAGTATTTT. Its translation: CASSRSGRGTDTQYF. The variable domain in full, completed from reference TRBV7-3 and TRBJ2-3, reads GAGVSQTPSNKVTEKGKYVELRCDPISGHTALYWYRQSLGQGPEFLIYFQGTGAADDSGLPNDRFFAVRPEGSVSTLKIQRTERGDSAVYLCASSRSGRGTDTQYFGPGTRLTVL.

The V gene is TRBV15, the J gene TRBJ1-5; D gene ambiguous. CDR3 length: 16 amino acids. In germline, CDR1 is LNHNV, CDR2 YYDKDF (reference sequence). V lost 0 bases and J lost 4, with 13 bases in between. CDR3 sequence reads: CATSRDLNSWNQPQHF. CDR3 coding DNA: TGTGCCACCAGCAGAGATCTGAACAGCTGGAATCAGCCCCAGCATTTT.

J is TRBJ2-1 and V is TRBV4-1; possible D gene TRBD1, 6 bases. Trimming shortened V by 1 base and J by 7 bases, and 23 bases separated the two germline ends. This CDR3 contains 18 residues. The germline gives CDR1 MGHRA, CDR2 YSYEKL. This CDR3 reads CASSQGSRGAIARNEQFF. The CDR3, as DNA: TGCGCCAGCAGCCAAGGGTCCAGGGGAGCAATTGCTAGGAATGAGCAGTTCTTC.

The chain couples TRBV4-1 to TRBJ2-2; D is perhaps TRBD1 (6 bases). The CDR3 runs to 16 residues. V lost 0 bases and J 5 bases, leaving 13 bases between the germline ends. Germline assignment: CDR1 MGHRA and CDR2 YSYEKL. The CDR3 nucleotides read TGCGCCAGCAGCCAAGATCGGTACAGGGAAACCGGGGAGCTGTTTTTT. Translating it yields CASSQDRYRETGELFF.

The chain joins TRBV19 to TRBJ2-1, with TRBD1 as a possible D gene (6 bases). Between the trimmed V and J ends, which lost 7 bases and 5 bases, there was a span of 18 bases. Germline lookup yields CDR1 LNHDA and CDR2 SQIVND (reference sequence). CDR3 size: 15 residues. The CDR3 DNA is TGTGCCAGTATTCAATCCGGGACACCGAACAATGAGCAGTTCTTC. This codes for CASIQSGTPNNEQFF. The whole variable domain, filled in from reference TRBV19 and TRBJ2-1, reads DGGITQSPKYLFRKEGQNVTLSCEQNLNHDAMYWYRQDPGQGLRLIYYSQIVNDFQKGDIAEGYSVSREKKESFPLTVTSAQKNPTAFYLCASIQSGTPNNEQFFGPGTRLTVL.

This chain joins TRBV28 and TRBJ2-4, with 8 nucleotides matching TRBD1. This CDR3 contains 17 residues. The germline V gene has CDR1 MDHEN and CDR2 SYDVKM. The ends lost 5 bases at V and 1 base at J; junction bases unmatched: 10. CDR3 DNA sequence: TGTGCCAGCAGTAGCCCCGCGGACAGGGCGGCCAAAAACATTCAGTACTTC. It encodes CASSSPADRAAKNIQYF.

CDR3 sequence: CASSENRVGYQPQHF. The CDR3 DNA is TGTGCCAGCAGCGAAAACAGGGTGGGTTATCAGCCCCAGCATTTT. J is TRBJ1-5 and V is TRBV7-2, with D perhaps matching TRBD1 (6 bases). Germline CDR1 is SGHTA and CDR2 is FQGNSA. V was trimmed by 5 bases and J by 5 bases, leaving 16 bases between them. CDR3 length: 15 residues.

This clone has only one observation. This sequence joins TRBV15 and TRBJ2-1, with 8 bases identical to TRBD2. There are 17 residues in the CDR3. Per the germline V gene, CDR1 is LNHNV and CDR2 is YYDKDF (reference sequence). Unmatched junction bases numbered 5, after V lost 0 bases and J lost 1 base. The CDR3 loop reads CATSRDPAGVSYNEQFF. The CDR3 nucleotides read TGTGCCACCAGCAGAGACCCAGCGGGAGTGTCCTACAATGAGCAGTTCTTC.

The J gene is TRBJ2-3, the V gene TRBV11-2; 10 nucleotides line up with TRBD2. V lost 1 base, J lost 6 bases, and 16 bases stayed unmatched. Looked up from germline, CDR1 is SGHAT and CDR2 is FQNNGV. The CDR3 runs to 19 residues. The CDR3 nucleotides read TGTGCCAGCAGCTTAGTAAGGTTGGCTAGCGGGAGATATGAGGATACGCAGTATTTT. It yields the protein CASSLVRLASGRYEDTQYF.

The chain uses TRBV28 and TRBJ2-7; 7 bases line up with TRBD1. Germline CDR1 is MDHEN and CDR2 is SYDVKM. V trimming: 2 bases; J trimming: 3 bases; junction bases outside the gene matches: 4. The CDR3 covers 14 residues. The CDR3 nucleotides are TGTGCCAGCAGTTTAGAGACAGGGCGCTACGAGCAGTACTTC. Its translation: CASSLETGRYEQYF.

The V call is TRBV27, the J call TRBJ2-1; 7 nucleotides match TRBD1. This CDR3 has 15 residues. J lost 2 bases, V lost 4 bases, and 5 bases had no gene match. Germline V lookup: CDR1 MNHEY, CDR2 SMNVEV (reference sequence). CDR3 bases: TGTGCCAGCAGTTCCTACAGGGGCCCCTACAATGAGCAGTTCTTC. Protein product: CASSSYRGPYNEQFF.

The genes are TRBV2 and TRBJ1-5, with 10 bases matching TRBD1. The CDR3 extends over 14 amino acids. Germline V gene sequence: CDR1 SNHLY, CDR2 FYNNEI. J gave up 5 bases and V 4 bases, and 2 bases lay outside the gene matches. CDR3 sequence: CASSVGTGDQPQHF. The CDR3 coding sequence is TGTGCCAGCAGTGTAGGGACAGGGGATCAGCCCCAGCATTTT.

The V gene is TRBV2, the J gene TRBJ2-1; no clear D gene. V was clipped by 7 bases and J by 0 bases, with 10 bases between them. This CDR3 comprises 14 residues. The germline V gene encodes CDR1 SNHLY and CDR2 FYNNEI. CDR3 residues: CASTTASSYNEQFF. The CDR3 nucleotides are TGTGCCAGCACTACCGCGAGCTCCTACAATGAGCAGTTCTTC.

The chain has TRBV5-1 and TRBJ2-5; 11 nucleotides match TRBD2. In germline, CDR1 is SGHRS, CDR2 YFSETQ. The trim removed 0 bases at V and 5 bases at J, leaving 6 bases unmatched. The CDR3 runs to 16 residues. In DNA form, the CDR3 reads TGCGCCAGCAGCTTGGAGGTACTAGCGGGAGTGGAGACCCAGTACTTC. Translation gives CASSLEVLAGVETQYF.

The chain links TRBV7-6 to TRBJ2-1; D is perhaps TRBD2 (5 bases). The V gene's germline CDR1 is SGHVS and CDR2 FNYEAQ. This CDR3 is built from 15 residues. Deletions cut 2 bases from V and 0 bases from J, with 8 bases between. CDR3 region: CASSLIRGSYNEQFF. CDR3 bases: TGTGCCAGCAGCTTAATCCGGGGCTCCTACAATGAGCAGTTCTTC.

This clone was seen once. The CDR3, as DNA: TGTGCCAGCAGCCGGGACAGGACTCGCTTCTCTGGGGCCAACGTCCTGACTTTC. It encodes CASSRDRTRFSGANVLTF. The rearrangement joins TRBV7-9 to TRBJ2-6; 8 bases line up with TRBD1. Trimming took 5 bases from V and 0 from J; bases not matched to a gene: 9. There are 18 residues in the CDR3. CDR1 and CDR2 from the germline V gene are SEHNR and FQNEAQ (reference sequence).

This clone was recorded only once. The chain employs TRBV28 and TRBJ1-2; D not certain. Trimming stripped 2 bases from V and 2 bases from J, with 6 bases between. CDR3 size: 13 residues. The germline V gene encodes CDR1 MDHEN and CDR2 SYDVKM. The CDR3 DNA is TGTGCCAGCAGTTTAAACCTAAACTATGGCTACACCTTC. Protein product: CASSLNLNYGYTF.

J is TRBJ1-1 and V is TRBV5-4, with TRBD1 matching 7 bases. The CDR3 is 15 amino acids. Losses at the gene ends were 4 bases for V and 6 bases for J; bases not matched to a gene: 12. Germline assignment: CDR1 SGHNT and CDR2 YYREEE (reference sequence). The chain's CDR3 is CASSRRDSSISEAFF. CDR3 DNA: TGTGCCAGCAGCCGTCGGGACAGCTCCATTTCTGAAGCTTTCTTT.

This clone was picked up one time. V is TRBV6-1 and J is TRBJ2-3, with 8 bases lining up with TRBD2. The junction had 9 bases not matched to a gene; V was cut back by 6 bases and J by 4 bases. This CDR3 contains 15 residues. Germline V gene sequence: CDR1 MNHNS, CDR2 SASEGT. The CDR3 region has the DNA TGTGCCAGCAGGCTCGACGGGGGGGGGTCAGATACGCAGTATTTT. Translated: CASRLDGGGSDTQYF.

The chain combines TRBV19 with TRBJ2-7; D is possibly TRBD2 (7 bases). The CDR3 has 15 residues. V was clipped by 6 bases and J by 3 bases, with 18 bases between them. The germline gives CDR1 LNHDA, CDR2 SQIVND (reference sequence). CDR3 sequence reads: CASSYGGGGNYEQYF. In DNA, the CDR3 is TGTGCCAGTAGCTATGGGGGGGGCGGTAACTACGAGCAGTACTTC.